Here is one T cell receptor beta chain with its context. Its specificity is not known. The data were taken from a study of monozygotic twins with inflammatory bowel disease. Findings and limits, study-wide: Using the inverse Simpson index, IBD patients had lower TCRbeta diversity than healthy co-twins.

Template-switch reactions added UMIs with a 6-nucleotide sample barcode. TCRdb re-called the 5' RACE reads and gives one entry per CDR3 protein, without DNA. The table for this sample gives approximately 420,000 distinct CDR3 sequences. Germline CDR1 MGHRA, CDR2 YSYEKL. The CDR3 contains 16 residues. The sequence was collected from a human donor with ulcerative colitis or Crohn's disease, or a healthy co-twin of an affected twin (not recorded which). The sample comprised blood. V and J are TRBV4-1 and TRBJ1-6. CDR3: CASSQHPRGTNSPLHF.